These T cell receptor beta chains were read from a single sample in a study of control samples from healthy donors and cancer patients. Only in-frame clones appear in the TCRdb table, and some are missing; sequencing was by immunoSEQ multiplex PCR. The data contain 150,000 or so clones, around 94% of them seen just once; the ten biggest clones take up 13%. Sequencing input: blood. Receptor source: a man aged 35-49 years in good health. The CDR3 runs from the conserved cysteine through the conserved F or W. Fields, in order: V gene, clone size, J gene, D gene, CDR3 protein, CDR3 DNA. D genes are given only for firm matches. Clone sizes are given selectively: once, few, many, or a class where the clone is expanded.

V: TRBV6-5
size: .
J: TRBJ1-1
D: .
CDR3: CASSYSFGAYTEAFF
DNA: TGTGCCAGCAGTTACTCATTCGGCGCTTACACTGAAGCTTTCTTT

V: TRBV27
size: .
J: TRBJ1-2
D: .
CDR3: CASSLNSFYGYTF
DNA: TGTGCCAGCAGTTTAAATTCATTCTATGGCTACACCTTC

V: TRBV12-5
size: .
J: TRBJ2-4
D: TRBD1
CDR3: CASGAGQGKNIQYF
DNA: TGTGCTAGTGGAGCGGGACAGGGGAAAAACATTCAGTACTTC

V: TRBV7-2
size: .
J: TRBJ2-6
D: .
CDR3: CASSARGANVLTF
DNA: TGTGCCAGCAGCGCCCGGGGGGCCAACGTCCTGACTTTC

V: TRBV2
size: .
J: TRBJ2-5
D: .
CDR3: CASSESQLVWETQYF
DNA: TGTGCCAGCAGTGAGAGTCAGTTAGTATGGGAGACCCAGTACTTC

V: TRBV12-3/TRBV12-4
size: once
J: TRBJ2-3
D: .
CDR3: CASSLLNTDTQYF
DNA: TGTGCCAGCAGTTTATTAAACACAGATACGCAGTATTTT

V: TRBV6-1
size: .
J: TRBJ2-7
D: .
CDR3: CASSEGVGGREYEQYF
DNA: TGTGCCAGCAGTGAAGGCGTCGGGGGGCGCGAATACGAGCAGTACTTC

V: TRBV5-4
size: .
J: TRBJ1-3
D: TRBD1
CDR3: CASSKTGVNTIYF
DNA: TGTGCCAGCAGCAAAACAGGGGTAAACACCATATATTTT

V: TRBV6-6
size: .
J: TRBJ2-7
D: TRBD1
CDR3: CASSRGQAYEQYF
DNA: TGTGCCAGCAGTCGCGGACAGGCCTACGAGCAGTACTTC

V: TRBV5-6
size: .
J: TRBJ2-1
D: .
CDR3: CASSPDLYNEQFF
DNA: TGTGCCAGCAGCCCTGACTTATACAATGAGCAGTTCTTC

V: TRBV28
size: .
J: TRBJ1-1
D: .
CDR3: CASSSTEAFF
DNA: TGTGCCAGCAGTTCCACTGAAGCTTTCTTT

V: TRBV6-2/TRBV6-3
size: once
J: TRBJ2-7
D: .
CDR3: CASSYSFQGLRDEQYF
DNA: TGTGCCAGCAGTTATAGCTTCCAGGGGCTAAGGGACGAGCAGTACTTC

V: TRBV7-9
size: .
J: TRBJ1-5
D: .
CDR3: CASSLAGDQPQHF
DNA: TGTGCCAGCAGCTTAGCGGGGGATCAGCCCCAGCATTTT

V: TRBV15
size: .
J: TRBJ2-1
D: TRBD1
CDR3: CATSRGGQGLYNEQFF
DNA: TGTGCCACCAGCAGAGGGGGACAGGGGCTTTACAATGAGCAGTTCTTC

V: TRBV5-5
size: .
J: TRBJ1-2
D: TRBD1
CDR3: CASSWLPGQGSYGYTF
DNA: TGTGCCAGCAGCTGGCTTCCAGGACAGGGGTCCTATGGCTACACCTTC

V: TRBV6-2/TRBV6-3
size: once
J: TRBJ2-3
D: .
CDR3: CASSYSSTDTQYF
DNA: TGTGCCAGCAGTTACTCTAGCACAGATACGCAGTATTTT

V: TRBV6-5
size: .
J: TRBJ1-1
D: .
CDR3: CASSPPLDRNTEAFF
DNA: TGTGCCAGCAGTCCCCCGTTAGATCGAAACACTGAAGCTTTCTTT

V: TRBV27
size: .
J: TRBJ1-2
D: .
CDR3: CASSLSSPGANGYTF
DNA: TGTGCCAGCAGTTTATCCAGCCCGGGGGCAAATGGCTACACCTTC

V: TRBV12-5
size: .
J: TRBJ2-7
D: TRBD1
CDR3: CASGLVLGTDYYEQYF
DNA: TGTGCTAGTGGTTTGGTACTTGGGACAGACTACTACGAGCAGTACTTC

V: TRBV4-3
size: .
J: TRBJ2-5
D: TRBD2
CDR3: CASSQVWGLAGGPRETQYF
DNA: TGCGCCAGCAGCCAAGTGTGGGGACTAGCGGGGGGGCCGAGAGAGACCCAGTACTTC

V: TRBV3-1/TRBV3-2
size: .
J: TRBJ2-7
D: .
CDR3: CASSQVKWIGVHEQYF
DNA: TGTGCCAGCAGCCAAGTGAAGTGGATAGGGGTCCACGAGCAGTACTTC

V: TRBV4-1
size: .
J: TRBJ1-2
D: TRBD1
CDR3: CASSQPTGKRDLGDYGYTF
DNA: TGCGCCAGCAGCCAACCGACAGGGAAGAGAGACCTTGGGGACTATGGCTACACCTTC

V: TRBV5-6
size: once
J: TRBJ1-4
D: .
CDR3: CASTNTGYNEKLFF
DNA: TGTGCCAGCACAAACACCGGTTACAATGAAAAACTGTTTTTT

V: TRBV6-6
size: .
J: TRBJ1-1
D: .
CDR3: CASSLDLEAFF
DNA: TGTGCCAGCAGTTTGGACCTTGAAGCTTTCTTT

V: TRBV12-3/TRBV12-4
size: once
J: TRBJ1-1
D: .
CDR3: CASNRGGEAFF
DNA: TGTGCCAGCAATAGGGGAGGTGAAGCTTTCTTT

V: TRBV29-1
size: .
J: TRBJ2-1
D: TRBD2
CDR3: CSVVGLAGDFDNEQFF
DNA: TGCAGCGTTGTAGGCCTAGCGGGAGATTTCGACAATGAGCAGTTCTTC

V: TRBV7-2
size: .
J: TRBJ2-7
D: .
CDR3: CASSLETVSYEQYF
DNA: TGTGCCAGCAGCTTAGAGACGGTCTCCTACGAGCAGTACTTC

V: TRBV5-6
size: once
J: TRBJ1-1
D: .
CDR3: CASSLMRGSGYTEAFF
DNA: TGTGCCAGCAGCTTGATGAGGGGGAGTGGGTACACTGAAGCTTTCTTT

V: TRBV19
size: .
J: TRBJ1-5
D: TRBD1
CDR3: CASSITPRTGPLAQHF
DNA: TGTGCCAGTAGTATAACCCCCCGGACAGGGCCTTTGGCCCAGCATTTT

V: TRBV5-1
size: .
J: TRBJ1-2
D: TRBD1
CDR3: CASSYHRGAGGYTF
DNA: TGCGCCAGCAGCTATCACAGGGGAGCTGGTGGCTACACCTTC

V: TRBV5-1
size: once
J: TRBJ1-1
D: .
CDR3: CASSGGQLNTEAFF
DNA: TGCGCCAGCAGCGGGGGACAACTGAACACTGAAGCTTTCTTT

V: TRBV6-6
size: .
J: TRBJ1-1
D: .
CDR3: CASSYSFQENTEAFF
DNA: TGTGCCAGCAGTTACTCGTTCCAAGAAAACACTGAAGCTTTCTTT

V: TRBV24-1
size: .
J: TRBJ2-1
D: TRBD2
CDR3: CATSDIRGGHEQFF
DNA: TGTGCCACCAGTGACATCCGGGGGGGCCATGAGCAGTTCTTC

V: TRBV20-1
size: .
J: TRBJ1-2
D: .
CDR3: CSATDNYGYTF
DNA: TGCAGTGCTACTGATAACTATGGCTACACCTTC

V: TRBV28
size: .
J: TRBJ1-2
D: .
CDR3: CASSWGPPDGYTF
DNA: TGTGCCAGCAGTTGGGGGCCGCCTGATGGCTACACCTTC

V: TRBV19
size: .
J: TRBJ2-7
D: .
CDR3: CASSQDSYEQYF
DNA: TGTGCCAGTAGCCAGGACTCCTACGAGCAGTACTTC